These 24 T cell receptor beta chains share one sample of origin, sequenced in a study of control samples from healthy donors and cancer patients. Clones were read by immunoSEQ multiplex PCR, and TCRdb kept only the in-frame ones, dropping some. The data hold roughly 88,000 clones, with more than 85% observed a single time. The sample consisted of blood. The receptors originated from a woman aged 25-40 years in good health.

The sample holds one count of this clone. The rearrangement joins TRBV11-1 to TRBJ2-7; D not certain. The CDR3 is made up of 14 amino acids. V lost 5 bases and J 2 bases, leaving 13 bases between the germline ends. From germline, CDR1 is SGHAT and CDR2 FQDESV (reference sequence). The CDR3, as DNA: TGTGCCAGCAGCCCCCCGGCGGTCGCCTACGAGCAGTACTTC. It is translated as CASSPPAVAYEQYF.

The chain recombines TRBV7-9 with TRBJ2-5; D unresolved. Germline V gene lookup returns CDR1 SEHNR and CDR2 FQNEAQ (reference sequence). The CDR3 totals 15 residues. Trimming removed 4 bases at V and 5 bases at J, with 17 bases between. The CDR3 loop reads CASSSGQISAETQYF. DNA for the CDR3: TGTGCCAGCAGCTCCGGTCAAATCTCCGCGGAGACCCAGTACTTC.

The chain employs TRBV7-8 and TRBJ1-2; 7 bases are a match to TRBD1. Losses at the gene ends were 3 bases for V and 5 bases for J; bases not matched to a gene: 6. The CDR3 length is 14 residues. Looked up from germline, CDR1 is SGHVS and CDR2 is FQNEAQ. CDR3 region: CASSLGQKLYGYTF. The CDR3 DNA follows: TGTGCCAGCAGCTTGGGACAGAAGTTGTATGGCTACACCTTC.

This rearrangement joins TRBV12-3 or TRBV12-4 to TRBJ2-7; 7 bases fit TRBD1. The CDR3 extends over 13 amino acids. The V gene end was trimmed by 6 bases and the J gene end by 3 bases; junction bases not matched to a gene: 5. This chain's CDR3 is CASRRGQVYEQYF. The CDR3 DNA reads TGTGCCAGCAGGAGAGGACAGGTCTACGAGCAGTACTTC.

The CDR3 nucleotides are TGTGCCAGCAGCTTAGGACAGGGTCGCTACAATGAGCAGTTCTTC. This codes for CASSLGQGRYNEQFF. The chain couples TRBV11-2 to TRBJ2-1; TRBD1 aligns across 7 bases. V lost 1 base to trimming and J lost 3 bases; unmatched junction nucleotides: 3. This CDR3 spans 15 amino acids. Germline loops: CDR1 SGHAT, CDR2 FQNNGV. The full variable domain, its missing parts supplied by reference TRBV11-2 and TRBJ2-1, is EAGVAQSPRYKIIEKRQSVAFWCNPISGHATLYWYQQILGQGPKLLIQFQNNGVVDDSQLPKDRFSAERLKGVDSTLKIQPAKLEDSAVYLCASSLGQGRYNEQFFGPGTRLTVL.

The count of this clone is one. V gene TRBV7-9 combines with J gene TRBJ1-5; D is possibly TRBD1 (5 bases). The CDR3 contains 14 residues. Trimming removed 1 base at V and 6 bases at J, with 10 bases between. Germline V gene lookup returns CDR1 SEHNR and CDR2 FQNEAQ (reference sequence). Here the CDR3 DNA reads TGTGCCAGCAGCTTAGGGGGCCGGGGTCAGCCCCAGCATTTT. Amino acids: CASSLGGRGQPQHF.

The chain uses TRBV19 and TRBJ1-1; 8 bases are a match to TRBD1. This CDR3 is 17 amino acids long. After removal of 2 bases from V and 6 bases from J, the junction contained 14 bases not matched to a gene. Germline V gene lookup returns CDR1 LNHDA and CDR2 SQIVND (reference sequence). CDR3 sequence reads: CASSIKGFQGAGAEAFF. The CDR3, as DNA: TGTGCCAGTAGTATAAAAGGCTTCCAGGGGGCCGGAGCTGAAGCTTTCTTT.

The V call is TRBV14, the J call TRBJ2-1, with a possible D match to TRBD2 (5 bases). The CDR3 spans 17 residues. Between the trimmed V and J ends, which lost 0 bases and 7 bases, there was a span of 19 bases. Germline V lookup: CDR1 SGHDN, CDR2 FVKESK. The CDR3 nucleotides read TGTGCCAGCAGCCAAGATGTAGCGAGCTGGTCCGGAAATGAGCAGTTCTTC. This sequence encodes CASSQDVASWSGNEQFF.

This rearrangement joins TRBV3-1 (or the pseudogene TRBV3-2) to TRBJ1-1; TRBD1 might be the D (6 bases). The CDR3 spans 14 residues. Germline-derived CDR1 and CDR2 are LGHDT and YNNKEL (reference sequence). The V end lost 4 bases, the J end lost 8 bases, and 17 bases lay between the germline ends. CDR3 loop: CASSRWSERGEAFF. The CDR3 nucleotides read TGTGCCAGCAGCCGGTGGTCCGAGAGGGGGGAAGCTTTCTTT.

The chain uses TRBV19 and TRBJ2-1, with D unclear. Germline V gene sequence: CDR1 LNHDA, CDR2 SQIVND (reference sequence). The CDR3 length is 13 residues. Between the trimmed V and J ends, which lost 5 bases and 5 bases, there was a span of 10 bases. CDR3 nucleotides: TGTGCCAGTAGTGGAGCAGATCACAATGAGCAGTTCTTC. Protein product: CASSGADHNEQFF.

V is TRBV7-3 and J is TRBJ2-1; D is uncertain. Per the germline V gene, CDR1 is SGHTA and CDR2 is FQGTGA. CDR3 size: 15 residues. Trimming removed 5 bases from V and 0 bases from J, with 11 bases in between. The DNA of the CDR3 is TGTGCCAGCAGCCAAGCCCAGACCTCCTACAATGAGCAGTTCTTC. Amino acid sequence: CASSQAQTSYNEQFF.

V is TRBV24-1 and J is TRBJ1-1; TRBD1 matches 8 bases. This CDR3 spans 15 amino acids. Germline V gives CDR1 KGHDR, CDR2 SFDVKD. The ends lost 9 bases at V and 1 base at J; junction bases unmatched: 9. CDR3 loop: CATRAGTGSNTEAFF. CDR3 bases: TGTGCCACCCGAGCCGGGACAGGATCGAACACTGAAGCTTTCTTT.

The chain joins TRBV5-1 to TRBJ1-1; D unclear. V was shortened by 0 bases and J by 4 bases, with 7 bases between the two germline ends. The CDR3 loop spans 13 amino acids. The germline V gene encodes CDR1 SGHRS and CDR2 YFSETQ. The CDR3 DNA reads TGCGCCAGCAGCTTGGGAGGGTTCACTGAAGCTTTCTTT. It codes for CASSLGGFTEAFF.

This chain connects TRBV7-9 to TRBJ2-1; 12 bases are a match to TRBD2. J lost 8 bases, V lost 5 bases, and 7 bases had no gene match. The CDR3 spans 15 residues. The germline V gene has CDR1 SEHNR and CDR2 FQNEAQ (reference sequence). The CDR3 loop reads CASSPGLAGSYEQFF. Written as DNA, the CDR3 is TGTGCCAGCAGCCCTGGACTAGCGGGGAGCTATGAGCAGTTCTTC.

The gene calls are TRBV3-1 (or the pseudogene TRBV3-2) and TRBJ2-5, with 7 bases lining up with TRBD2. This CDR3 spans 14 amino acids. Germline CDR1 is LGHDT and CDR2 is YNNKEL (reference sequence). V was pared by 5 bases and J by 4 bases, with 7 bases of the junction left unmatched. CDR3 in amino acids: CASSTRGLGETQYF. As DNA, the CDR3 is TGTGCCAGCAGCACCCGCGGACTAGGAGAGACCCAGTACTTC.

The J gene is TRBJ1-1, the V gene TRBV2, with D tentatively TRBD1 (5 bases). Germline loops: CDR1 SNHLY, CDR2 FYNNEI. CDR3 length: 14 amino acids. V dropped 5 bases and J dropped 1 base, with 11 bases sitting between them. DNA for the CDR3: TGTGCCAGCAGTTCCCCCGGGGGGAACACTGAAGCTTTCTTT. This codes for CASSSPGGNTEAFF.

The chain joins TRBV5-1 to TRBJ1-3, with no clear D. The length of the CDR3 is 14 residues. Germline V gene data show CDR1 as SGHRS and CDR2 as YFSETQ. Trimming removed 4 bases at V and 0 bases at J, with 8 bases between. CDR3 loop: CASSGSSSGNTIYF. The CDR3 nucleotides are TGCGCCAGCAGCGGGTCGAGCTCTGGAAACACCATATATTTT. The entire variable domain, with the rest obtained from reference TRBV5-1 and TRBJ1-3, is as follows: KAGVTQTPRYLIKTRGQQVTLSCSPISGHRSVSWYQQTPGQGLQFLFEYFSETQRNKGNFPGRFSGRQFSNSRSEMNVSTLELGDSALYLCASSGSSSGNTIYFGEGSWLTVV.

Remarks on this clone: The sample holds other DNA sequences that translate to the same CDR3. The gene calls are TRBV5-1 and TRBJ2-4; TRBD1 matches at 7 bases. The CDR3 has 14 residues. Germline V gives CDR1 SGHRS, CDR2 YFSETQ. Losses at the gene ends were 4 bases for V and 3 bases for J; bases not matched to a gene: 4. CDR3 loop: CASSPRTGKNIQYF. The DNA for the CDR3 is TGCGCCAGCAGCCCCAGGACAGGCAAAAACATTCAGTACTTC.

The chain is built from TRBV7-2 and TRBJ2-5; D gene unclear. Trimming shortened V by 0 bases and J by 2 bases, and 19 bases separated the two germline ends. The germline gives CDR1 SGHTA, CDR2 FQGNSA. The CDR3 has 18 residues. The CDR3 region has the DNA TGTGCCAGCAGCTTAGCCCCCCTGCCGAGTCGGCGGCAAGAGACCCAGTACTTC. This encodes CASSLAPLPSRRQETQYF. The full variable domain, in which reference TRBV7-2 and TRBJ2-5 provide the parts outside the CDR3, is GAGVSQSPSNKVTEKGKDVELRCDPISGHTALYWYRQSLGQGLEFLIYFQGNSAPDKSGLPSDRFSAERTGGSVSTLTIQRTQQEDSAVYLCASSLAPLPSRRQETQYFGPGTRLLVL.

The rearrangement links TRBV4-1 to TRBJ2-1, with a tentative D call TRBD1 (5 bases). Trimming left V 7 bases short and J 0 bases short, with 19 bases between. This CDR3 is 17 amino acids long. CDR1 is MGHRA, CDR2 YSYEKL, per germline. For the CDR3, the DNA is TGCGCCAGCACCCCAGATTTAGCTGACAGCTCCTACAATGAGCAGTTCTTC. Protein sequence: CASTPDLADSSYNEQFF.

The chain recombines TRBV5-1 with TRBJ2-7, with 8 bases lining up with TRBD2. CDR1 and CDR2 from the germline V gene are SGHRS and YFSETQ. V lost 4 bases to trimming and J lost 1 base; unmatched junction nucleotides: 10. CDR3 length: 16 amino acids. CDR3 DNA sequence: TGCGCCAGCAGCGCGACGGGAGGGGCCCCATCCTACGAGCAGTACTTC. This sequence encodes CASSATGGAPSYEQYF.

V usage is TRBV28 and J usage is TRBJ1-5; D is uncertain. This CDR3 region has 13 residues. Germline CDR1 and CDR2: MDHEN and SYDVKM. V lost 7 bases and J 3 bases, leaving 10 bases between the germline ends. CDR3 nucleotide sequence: TGTGCCAGCACCCCAGGAAACAATCAGCCCCAGCATTTT. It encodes CASTPGNNQPQHF.

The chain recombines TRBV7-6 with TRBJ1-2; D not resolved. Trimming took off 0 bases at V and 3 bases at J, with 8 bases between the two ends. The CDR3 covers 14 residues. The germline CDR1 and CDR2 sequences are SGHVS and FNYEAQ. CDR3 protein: CASSLASKDYGYTF. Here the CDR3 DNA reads TGTGCCAGCAGCTTAGCGAGTAAGGACTATGGCTACACCTTC.

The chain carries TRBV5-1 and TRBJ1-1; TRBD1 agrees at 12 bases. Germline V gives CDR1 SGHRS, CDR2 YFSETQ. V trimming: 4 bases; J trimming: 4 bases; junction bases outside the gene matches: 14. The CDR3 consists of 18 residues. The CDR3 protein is CASSGTGTGGRTGTEAFF. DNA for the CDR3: TGCGCCAGCAGCGGAACCGGGACAGGGGGCCGTACAGGCACTGAAGCTTTCTTT.